These 19 T cell receptor beta chains were all obtained from the same sample, sequenced in a study of cytomegalovirus exposure and HLA in healthy donors. Primers: 60 Vbeta forward and 13 Jbeta reverse. Clones were read by immunoSEQ multiplex PCR, and TCRdb kept only the in-frame ones, dropping some. The table has around 59,000 clones, approximately 80% seen once. The sample was PBMCs. These receptors came from a woman aged 40-49 years in good health and CMV-seronegative.

The chain is built from TRBV27 and TRBJ2-6; D is uncertain. Trimming took 8 bases from V and 7 from J, leaving 6 bases between them. There are 11 residues in the CDR3. CDR1 is MNHEY, CDR2 SMNVEV, per germline (reference sequence). CDR3: CASGRANVLTF. The CDR3 DNA sequence: TGTGCCAGCGGCAGAGCCAACGTCCTGACTTTC.

The rearrangement joins TRBV7-3 to TRBJ2-1, with TRBD1 matching over 7 bases. The CDR3 extends over 15 amino acids. The ends lost 3 bases at V and 7 bases at J; junction bases unmatched: 9. Germline V gives CDR1 SGHTA, CDR2 FQGTGA. Written as DNA, the CDR3 is TGTGCCAGCAGCTTCGACAGGGCTTCGATTAATGAGCAGTTCTTC. Translation gives CASSFDRASINEQFF.

The chain combines TRBV7-2 with TRBJ2-1; possible D gene TRBD1, 6 bases. Germline V gene data show CDR1 as SGHTA and CDR2 as FQGNSA. V lost 3 bases and J 6 bases, leaving 15 bases between the germline ends. The CDR3 length is 15 residues. CDR3 loop: CASSFGGARGNEQFF. The CDR3 nucleotides read TGTGCCAGCAGCTTTGGGGGTGCCAGGGGCAATGAGCAGTTCTTC.

The chain couples TRBV7-9 to TRBJ2-3, with D tentatively TRBD1 (5 bases). CDR3 length: 16 amino acids. Trimming removed 0 bases from V and 0 bases from J, with 10 bases in between. CDR1 and CDR2 (germline): SEHNR, FQNEAQ (reference sequence). The CDR3 is CASSLAQVTSTDTQYF. CDR3 nucleotide sequence: TGTGCCAGCAGCTTAGCACAGGTTACTAGCACAGATACGCAGTATTTT.

The genes are TRBV2 and TRBJ2-1; 11 nucleotides agree with TRBD2. CDR3 length equals 16 residues. Germline CDR1 is SNHLY and CDR2 is FYNNEI. V lost 5 bases to trimming and J lost 6 bases; unmatched junction nucleotides: 9. CDR3 region: CASSPTLAGEFNEQFF. The CDR3, as DNA: TGTGCCAGCAGTCCGACACTAGCGGGAGAGTTCAATGAGCAGTTCTTC.

Comments on this clone: The sample contains more than one DNA sequence encoding this CDR3. The chain is built from TRBV9 and TRBJ2-5; D might be TRBD1 (6 bases). The CDR3 length is 18 residues. Germline V gene data show CDR1 as SGDLS and CDR2 as YYNGEE. The V end lost 3 bases, the J end lost 5 bases, and 26 bases lay between the germline ends. The chain's CDR3 is CASSARRSPLGAGETQYF. In DNA form, the CDR3 reads TGTGCCAGCAGCGCCCGCCGATCCCCCTTGGGGGCTGGGGAGACCCAGTACTTC. Full variable domain (remainder filled in from reference TRBV9 and TRBJ2-5): DSGVTQTPKHLITATGQRVTLRCSPRSGDLSVYWYQQSLDQGLQFLIQYYNGEERAKGNILERFSAQQFPDLHSELNLSSLELGDSALYFCASSARRSPLGAGETQYFGPGTRLLVL.

The DNA of the CDR3 is TGTGCCAGCAGCCCGGTGGGCGGGAAGTCCTACAATGAGCAGTTCTTC. Its protein product is CASSPVGGKSYNEQFF. The V call is TRBV28, the J call TRBJ2-1; D possibly corresponds to TRBD2 (6 bases). Between the trimmed V and J ends, which lost 6 bases and 1 base, there was a span of 16 bases. Germline CDR1 MDHEN, CDR2 SYDVKM. The CDR3 length is 16 residues.

The chain combines TRBV2 with TRBJ2-1, with 7 bases matching TRBD1. V was clipped by 6 bases and J by 2 bases; unmatched bases: 7. Germline CDR1 and CDR2: SNHLY and FYNNEI. The CDR3 is 15 residues long. The CDR3 nucleotides read TGTGCCAGCAGGATACAGGGGATCCCCTACAATGAGCAGTTCTTC. Protein product: CASRIQGIPYNEQFF.

The rearrangement links TRBV5-4 to TRBJ1-3, with D perhaps TRBD1 (5 bases). The germline V and J ends were trimmed by 3 bases and 3 bases, with 10 bases remaining between them. The CDR3 runs 14 residues. The V gene's germline CDR1 is SGHNT and CDR2 YYREEE (reference sequence). The CDR3 region has the DNA TGTGCCAGCAGCTCCACAGGTCTTGGAAACACCATATATTTT. Amino acid sequence: CASSSTGLGNTIYF.

This chain uses TRBV2 with TRBJ1-1; unclear D gene. Deletions cut 6 bases from V and 1 base from J, with 12 bases between. Germline V lookup: CDR1 SNHLY, CDR2 FYNNEI. The CDR3 consists of 14 residues. Here the CDR3 reads CASRTGVQNTEAFF. The CDR3 DNA is TGTGCCAGCAGGACCGGGGTTCAGAACACTGAAGCTTTCTTT.

The chain is built from TRBV27 and TRBJ1-2; possible D gene TRBD1, 5 bases. This CDR3 is built from 16 residues. Trimming shortened V by 0 bases and J by 4 bases, and 15 bases separated the two germline ends. The germline gives CDR1 MNHEY, CDR2 SMNVEV (reference sequence). CDR3 in DNA: TGTGCCAGCAGTTTATCGACGGCAGGGCAGGGCTATGGCTACACCTTC. Protein product: CASSLSTAGQGYGYTF.

Here the CDR3 DNA reads TGCGCCAGCAGCTTGGCTATGATAGCGGGAGCGGGTAACTATGAGCAGTTCTTC. Its protein is CASSLAMIAGAGNYEQFF. The chain joins TRBV5-1 to TRBJ2-1; 9 nucleotides line up with TRBD2. This CDR3 has 18 amino acids. With V trimmed by 0 bases and J by 8 bases, 15 bases remained unmatched. In germline, CDR1 is SGHRS, CDR2 YFSETQ.

V is TRBV28 and J is TRBJ2-1, with 10 bases fitting TRBD2. Germline V gene data show CDR1 as MDHEN and CDR2 as SYDVKM. V shed 6 bases and J 7 bases; nucleotides not matched to a gene: 6. This CDR3 spans 14 amino acids. The CDR3 loop is CASRPPSGSNEQFF. The DNA of the CDR3 is TGTGCCAGCAGACCACCTAGCGGGAGTAATGAGCAGTTCTTC.

The chain combines TRBV28 with TRBJ1-1; D is uncertain. The CDR3 length is 16 residues. Germline CDR1 is MDHEN and CDR2 is SYDVKM. V was trimmed by 2 bases and J by 3 bases, leaving 16 bases between them. Here the CDR3 DNA reads TGTGCCAGCAGTTTACTTGACTCAGCCGGGGACACTGAAGCTTTCTTT. Translating it yields CASSLLDSAGDTEAFF.

The chain joins TRBV7-8 to TRBJ1-5; D is ambiguous. Looked up from germline, CDR1 is SGHVS and CDR2 is FQNEAQ. V lost 0 bases, J lost 4 bases, and 4 bases lay in between. CDR3 length: 13 amino acids. As DNA, the CDR3 is TGTGCCAGCAGCTTAGCTGAGAATCAGCCCCAGCATTTT. Its protein is CASSLAENQPQHF. The full variable domain, rest sourced from reference TRBV7-8 and TRBJ1-5, is GAGVSQSPRYKVAKRGQDVALRCDPISGHVSLFWYQQALGQGPEFLTYFQNEAQLDKSGLPSDRFFAERPEGSVSTLKIQRTQQEDSAVYLCASSLAENQPQHFGDGTRLSIL.

The V call is TRBV5-1, the J call TRBJ2-4, with a weak D call TRBD1 (5 bases). Per the germline V gene, CDR1 is SGHRS and CDR2 is YFSETQ. The CDR3 is 12 amino acids. V lost 4 bases to trimming and J lost 9 bases, with 11 bases between them. The CDR3 here is CASSQEQGIQYF. The CDR3 bases are TGCGCCAGCAGCCAGGAGCAGGGCATTCAGTACTTC.

In this sample, this clone turned up a few times. V and J are TRBV7-9 and TRBJ2-1; 12 bases align to TRBD2. The CDR3 runs to 17 residues. Germline CDR1 SEHNR, CDR2 FQNEAQ (reference sequence). The junction had 8 bases not matched to a gene; V was cut back by 4 bases and J by 4 bases. In DNA form, the CDR3 reads TGTGCCAGCAGCTCTAGCGGGAGGGCGGAAGGGTACAATGAGCAGTTCTTC. It translates to CASSSSGRAEGYNEQFF.

V gene TRBV5-1 combines with J gene TRBJ2-5; D gene ambiguous. The V gene's germline CDR1 is SGHRS and CDR2 YFSETQ. This CDR3 comprises 12 residues. Trimming took off 4 bases at V and 5 bases at J, with 9 bases between the two ends. This CDR3 is CASSQSRETQYF. The CDR3 nucleotides are TGCGCCAGCAGCCAAAGCAGGGAGACCCAGTACTTC.

The V gene is TRBV19, the J gene TRBJ1-2, with unresolved D. This CDR3 has 14 amino acids. The V end lost 6 bases, the J end lost 0 bases, and 11 bases lay between the germline ends. The germline CDR1 and CDR2 sequences are LNHDA and SQIVND (reference sequence). In DNA form, the CDR3 reads TGTGCCAGTAGGTCGGCAGGAACTAACTATGGCTACACCTTC. Translating gives CASRSAGTNYGYTF.